This TCR beta chain emerged from a study of blood T cell repertoires in COVID-19. Study overall: The samples span acute and convalescent COVID-19 from the United States, Italy and Spain. PBMCs, B-cell-depleted T cells, or T cells were the source of the cDNA or gDNA that made up the material.

How the authors handled the data: Researchers report that nucleated cell counts were estimated from reference gene primer amplification. Using immunoSEQ multiplex PCR, the repertoire was profiled, and TCRdb retains in-frame clones only, with some absent. V and J calls and clone size are given by that table; D and trimming were obtained from the DNA. Among more than 250,000 clones listed, approximately 89% were seen once. Specimen: PBMCs or T cells enriched from blood (not recorded which). The TCR comes from a woman in her late teens or twenties who had recovered from COVID-19.

CDR3 residues: CASSEVRGGGNEKLFF. The CDR3 DNA follows: TGTGCCAGCAGTGAAGTTAGGGGAGGAGGGAATGAAAAACTGTTTTTT. V is TRBV6-1 and J is TRBJ1-4; D may be TRBD1 (5 bases). The V gene lost 1 base and the J gene lost 5 bases, with 14 bases spanning the gap. The CDR3 consists of 16 residues. Germline lookup yields CDR1 MNHNS and CDR2 SASEGT.